Here is one TCR beta chain with its context. V lost 0 bases and J lost 3; bases outside the gene matches: 3. The CDR3 runs 15 residues. CDR1 and CDR2 from the germline V gene are SGHDN and FVKESK. Sequencing used immunoSEQ multiplex PCR; TCRdb keeps in-frame clones, though not all of them. The table shows about 60,000 clones, with roughly 92% occurring only once. The record originates from a study of T cell changes during pregnancy in multiple sclerosis. The receptor was isolated from a female donor with multiple sclerosis, enrolled in a pregnancy study. This sequence joins TRBV14 and TRBJ2-7, with TRBD1 matching over 9 bases. The sequenced sample was peripheral blood, obtained in the first trimester of pregnancy. The CDR3 loop reads CASSQDRDRDYEQYF. CDR3 sequence (DNA): TGTGCCAGCAGCCAAGACCGGGACAGGGACTACGAGCAGTACTTC.